This TCR beta chain emerged from a study of blood T cell repertoires in COVID-19. Study-level background: Samples came from the United States, Italy and Spain, spanning acute and convalescent COVID-19.

V was pared by 4 bases and J by 4 bases, with 16 bases between. CDR1 and CDR2 (germline): MNHEY, SMNVEV (reference sequence). This CDR3 comprises 15 residues. Libraries were prepared by immunoSEQ multiplex PCR; TCRdb keeps only in-frame clonotypes and omits some of them. Of 120,000 to 150,000 clones listed, 85% to 90% are singletons. This rearrangement joins TRBV27 to TRBJ1-2; possible D gene TRBD1, 5 bases. Sequences were obtained from peripheral blood. The receptor's source is a man aged 45-60 years who had recovered from COVID-19. CDR3 in amino acids: CASSSIQGYSYGYTF. CDR3 nucleotides: TGTGCCAGCAGTTCCATTCAGGGTTACAGCTATGGCTACACCTTC.